This paragraph covers one T cell receptor beta chain sequence. This sample stems from a study of blood T cell repertoires in COVID-19. At the level of the study: T cells, B-cell-depleted T cells, or PBMCs provided the cDNA or gDNA that served as material.

There are 15 residues in the CDR3. Germline CDR1 is MGHRA and CDR2 is YSYEKL. V lost 2 bases and J lost 4; bases outside the gene matches: 4. Original data processing: How many nucleated cells were present was estimated from reference gene primer amplification. This table comes from immunoSEQ multiplex PCR, and its TCRdb copy is limited to in-frame clones, with some not included. V and J calls and clone size are given by that table; D and trimming were obtained from the DNA. This table has roughly 220,000 clones, just over 85% appearing once. The study recruited people aged roughly 18 to 100 years across 24 US areas.

The chain recombines TRBV4-1 with TRBJ2-7; 11 nucleotides agree with TRBD2. Sequencing was carried out using PBMCs or T cells enriched from blood (not recorded which). The clonotype was recovered from a woman aged 50 to 60 with acute COVID-19. CDR3 DNA: TGCGCCAGCAGCCAAATAGCGGGAGGGCCTTACGAGCAGTACTTC. Protein: CASSQIAGGPYEQYF.